The present TCR beta chain was sequenced within a study of blood T cell repertoires in COVID-19. Germline V gene data show CDR1 as MDHEN and CDR2 as SYDVKM. CDR3 length: 14 amino acids. With 5 bases clipped from V and 7 bases from J, the junction kept 7 bases outside the gene matches. In the original analysis: Nucleated cell counts were estimated from reference gene primer amplification. Data came from immunoSEQ multiplex PCR; TCRdb stores just in-frame clones and leaves some out. D and trimming were read from the DNA, whereas the V and J calls and clone size are those reported in that table. The table lists about 200,000 clones, approximately 91% of them singletons.

Sequencing used peripheral blood. The chain uses TRBV28 and TRBJ1-4, with TRBD1 identical over 7 bases. The clonotype comes from a man in his 60s who had recovered from COVID-19. For the CDR3, the DNA is TGTGCCAGCAGTACCCCGGGACAGCGTGAAAAACTGTTTTTT. This sequence encodes CASSTPGQREKLFF.